The rows below give T cell receptor beta chains drawn from one sample of a study of blood T cell repertoires in COVID-19. Using immunoSEQ multiplex PCR, the repertoire was profiled, and TCRdb retains in-frame clones only, with some absent. The table has about 180,000 clones, 75% to 90% seen once. Sequenced material: PBMCs or T cells enriched from blood (not recorded which). The source is a middle-aged woman with acute COVID-19. Each CDR3 is given with its conserved first and last residue. The order of the fields is J gene, clone size, D gene, V gene, CDR3 DNA, CDR3 protein. D genes are given only for firm matches. Expanded clones get a size class; other rows say once, few or many, or leave the size out.

TRBJ2-1,.,.,TRBV29-1,TGCAGCGTTCGGGCGGGAATTCACAATGAGCAGTTCTTC,CSVRAGIHNEQFF
TRBJ2-7,.,TRBD1,TRBV9,TGTGCCAGCAGCGTAGTTCCAGGGGGAGACGAGCAGTACTTC,CASSVVPGGDEQYF
TRBJ2-5,.,.,TRBV7-3,TGTGCCAGCAGCCGCCGGGTCTTGGGGACCCAGTACTTC,CASSRRVLGTQYF
TRBJ1-2,.,.,TRBV15,TGTGCCACCAGCCGGGAGAGTTCCAAGAGAGGCTACACCTTC,CATSRESSKRGYTF
TRBJ1-3,.,.,TRBV12-3/TRBV12-4,TGTGCCAGCAGTTTAAGAGGCCCGACTATTTTT,CASSLRGPTIF
TRBJ2-7,.,TRBD1,TRBV5-6,TGTGCCAGCAGCTTCATCGGACAGGCGGCCTACGAGCAGTACTTC,CASSFIGQAAYEQYF
TRBJ1-1,.,.,TRBV28,TGTGCCAGCAGTTTATCCCCAGGGTACGCTGAAGCTTTCTTT,CASSLSPGYAEAFF
TRBJ2-7,.,TRBD1,TRBV7-8,TGTGCCAGCAGCTTAGCGGGGACAGGGGCCCTTTACGAGCAGTACTTC,CASSLAGTGALYEQYF
TRBJ2-1,.,TRBD2,TRBV5-8,TGTGCCAGCAGCCAACTAGCGGGGGAGTACAATGAGCAGTTCTTC,CASSQLAGEYNEQFF
TRBJ2-5,.,.,TRBV7-2,TGTGCCAGCAGCCCCTTAGTGGGGGGATTTGGGGAGACCCAGTACTTC,CASSPLVGGFGETQYF
TRBJ2-1,.,TRBD2,TRBV30,TGTGCCTGGACCCACTTAGGGCTAGCGGGAGACAATGAGCAGTTCTTC,CAWTHLGLAGDNEQFF
TRBJ2-7,.,TRBD1,TRBV9,TGTGCCAGCAGCTCGTCCCCGGGGACAGGGGGCATCGAGCAGTACTTC,CASSSSPGTGGIEQYF
TRBJ1-2,.,TRBD1,TRBV18,TGTGCCAGCTCACCCGGACAGGAGTATGGCTACACCTTC,CASSPGQEYGYTF
TRBJ1-2,.,.,TRBV4-1,TGCGCCAGCAGCCAAACCTCGACAACGGGCTACACCTTC,CASSQTSTTGYTF
TRBJ2-2,.,.,TRBV15,TGTGCCACCAGCAGAGATAAGGGGGAGGGCGGGGAGCTGTTTTTT,CATSRDKGEGGELFF
TRBJ1-4,.,.,TRBV4-3,TGCGCCAGCAGCCAAGAAGGGGAGGGCAGGTGGAATGAAAAACTGTTTTTT,CASSQEGEGRWNEKLFF
TRBJ2-3,.,TRBD2,TRBV6-1,TGTGCCAGCAGTGAATCAACGGGGGGAACAGATACGCAGTATTTT,CASSESTGGTDTQYF
TRBJ2-1,.,.,TRBV29-1,TGCAGCGTCCCCCTCGGGGGTCTCGATGAGCAGTTCTTC,CSVPLGGLDEQFF
TRBJ1-2,.,.,TRBV2,TGTGCCAGCAGCGGACAGAACTATGGCTACACCTTC,CASSGQNYGYTF
TRBJ2-4,.,.,TRBV28,TGTGCCAGCACGGCTTGGGGAGGAAACATTCAGTACTTC,CASTAWGGNIQYF
TRBJ1-1,.,.,TRBV28,TGTGCCAGCACCCACGCGGAGAGCACCACTGAAGCTTTCTTT,CASTHAESTTEAFF
TRBJ1-2,once,.,TRBV3-1/TRBV3-2,TGTGCCAGCAGCCAAGATTCAGCCGGAGGCTATGGCTACACCTTC,CASSQDSAGGYGYTF
TRBJ2-7,once,TRBD2,TRBV7-3,TGTGCCAGCAGCCCAGCGGGGGGTGAGTACGAGCAGTACTTC,CASSPAGGEYEQYF
TRBJ1-1,.,.,TRBV21-1,TGTGCCAGCAGCGACCGAGGAGGAGACACTGAAGCTTTCTTT,CASSDRGGDTEAFF
TRBJ2-1,.,.,TRBV11-3,TGTGCCAGCAGCTTAACGGTCGGGAATGAGCAGTTCTTC,CASSLTVGNEQFF